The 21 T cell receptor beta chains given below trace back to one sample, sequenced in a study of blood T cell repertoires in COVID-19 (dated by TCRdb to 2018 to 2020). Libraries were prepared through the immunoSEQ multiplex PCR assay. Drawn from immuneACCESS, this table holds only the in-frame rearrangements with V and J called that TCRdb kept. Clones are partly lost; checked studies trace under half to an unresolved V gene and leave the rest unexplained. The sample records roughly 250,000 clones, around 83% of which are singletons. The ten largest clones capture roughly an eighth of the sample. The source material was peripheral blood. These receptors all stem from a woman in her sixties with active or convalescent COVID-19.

For the CDR3, the DNA is TGTGCCAGCAAGTTTAGGGGAGGCCAGCCCCAGCATTTT. This encodes CASKFRGGQPQHF. The genes are TRBV6-1 and TRBJ1-5; D perhaps matches TRBD1 (5 bases). Germline lookup yields CDR1 MNHNS and CDR2 SASEGT. The germline V and J ends were trimmed by 7 bases and 7 bases, with 14 bases remaining between them. The length of the CDR3 is 13 residues.

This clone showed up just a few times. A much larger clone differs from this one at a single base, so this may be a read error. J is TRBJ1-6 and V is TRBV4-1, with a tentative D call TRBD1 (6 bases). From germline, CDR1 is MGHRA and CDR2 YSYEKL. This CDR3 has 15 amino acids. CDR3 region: CARSRRQADNSPLHF. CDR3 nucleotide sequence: TGCGCCCGCAGCCGCCGACAGGCAGATAATTCACCCCTCCACTTT.

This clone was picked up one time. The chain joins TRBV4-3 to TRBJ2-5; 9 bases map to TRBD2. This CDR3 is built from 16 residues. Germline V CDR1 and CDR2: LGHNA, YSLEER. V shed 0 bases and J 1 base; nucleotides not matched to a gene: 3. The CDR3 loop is CASSQDLAGRQETQYF. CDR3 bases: TGCGCCAGCAGCCAAGACCTAGCGGGGCGCCAAGAGACCCAGTACTTC.

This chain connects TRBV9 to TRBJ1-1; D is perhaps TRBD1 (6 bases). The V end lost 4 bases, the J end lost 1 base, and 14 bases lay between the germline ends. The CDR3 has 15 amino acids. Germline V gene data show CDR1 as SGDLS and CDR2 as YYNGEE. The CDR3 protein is CASSFTGSENTEAFF. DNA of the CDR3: TGTGCCAGCAGCTTCACAGGGAGTGAGAACACTGAAGCTTTCTTT.

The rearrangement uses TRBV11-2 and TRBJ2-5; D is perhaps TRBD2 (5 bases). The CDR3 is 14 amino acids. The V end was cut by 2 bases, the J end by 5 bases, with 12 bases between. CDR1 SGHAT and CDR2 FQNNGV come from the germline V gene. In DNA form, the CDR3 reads TGTGCCAGCAGCTTAAGCGGTTTGATCGAGACCCAGTACTTC. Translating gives CASSLSGLIETQYF.

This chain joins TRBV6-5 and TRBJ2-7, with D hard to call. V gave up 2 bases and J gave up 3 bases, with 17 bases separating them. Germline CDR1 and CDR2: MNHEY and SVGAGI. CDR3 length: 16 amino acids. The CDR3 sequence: CASSYGFTTPIYEQYF. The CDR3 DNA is TGTGCCAGCAGTTACGGTTTCACAACCCCCATCTACGAGCAGTACTTC.

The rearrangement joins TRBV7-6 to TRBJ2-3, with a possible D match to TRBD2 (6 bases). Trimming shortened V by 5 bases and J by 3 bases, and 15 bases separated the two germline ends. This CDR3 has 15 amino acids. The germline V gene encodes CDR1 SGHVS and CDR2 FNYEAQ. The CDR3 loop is CASSVGTPGTDTQYF. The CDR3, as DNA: TGTGCCAGCAGCGTCGGGACTCCGGGGACAGATACGCAGTATTTT.

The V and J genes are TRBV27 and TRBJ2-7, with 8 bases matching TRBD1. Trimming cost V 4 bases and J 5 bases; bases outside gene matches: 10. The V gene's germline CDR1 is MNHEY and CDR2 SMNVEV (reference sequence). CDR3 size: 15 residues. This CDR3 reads CASSSPGQGQHEQYF. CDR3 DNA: TGTGCCAGCAGTTCACCAGGACAGGGTCAGCACGAGCAGTACTTC.

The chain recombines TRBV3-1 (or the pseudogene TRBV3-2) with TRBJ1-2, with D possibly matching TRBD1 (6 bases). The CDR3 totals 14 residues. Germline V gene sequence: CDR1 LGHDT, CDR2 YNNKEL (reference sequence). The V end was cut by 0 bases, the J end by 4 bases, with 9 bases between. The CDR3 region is CASSQDGQTYGYTF. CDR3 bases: TGTGCCAGCAGCCAAGATGGACAGACCTATGGCTACACCTTC.

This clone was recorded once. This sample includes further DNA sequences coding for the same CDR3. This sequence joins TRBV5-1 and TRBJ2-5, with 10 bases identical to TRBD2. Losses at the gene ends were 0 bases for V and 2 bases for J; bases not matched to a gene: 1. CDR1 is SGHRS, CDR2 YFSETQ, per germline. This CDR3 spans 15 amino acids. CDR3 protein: CASSLGTSGQETQYF. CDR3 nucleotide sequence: TGCGCCAGCAGCTTGGGGACTAGCGGACAAGAGACCCAGTACTTC. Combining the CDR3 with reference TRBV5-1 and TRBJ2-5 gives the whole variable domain KAGVTQTPRYLIKTRGQQVTLSCSPISGHRSVSWYQQTPGQGLQFLFEYFSETQRNKGNFPGRFSGRQFSNSRSEMNVSTLELGDSALYLCASSLGTSGQETQYFGPGTRLLVL.

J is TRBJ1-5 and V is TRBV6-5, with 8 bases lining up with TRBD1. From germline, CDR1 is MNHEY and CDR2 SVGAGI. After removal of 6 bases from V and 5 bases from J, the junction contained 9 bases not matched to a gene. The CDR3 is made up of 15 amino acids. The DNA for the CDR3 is TGTGCCAGCAGACCTACCGACAGGGGTCATCAGCCCCAGCATTTT. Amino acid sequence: CASRPTDRGHQPQHF.

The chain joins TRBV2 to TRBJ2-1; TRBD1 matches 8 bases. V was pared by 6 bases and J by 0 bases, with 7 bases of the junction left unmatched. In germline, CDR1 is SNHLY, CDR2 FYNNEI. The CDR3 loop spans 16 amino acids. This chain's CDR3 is CASRQGGYSSYNEQFF. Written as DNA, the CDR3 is TGTGCCAGCAGACAGGGGGGTTACAGCTCCTACAATGAGCAGTTCTTC.

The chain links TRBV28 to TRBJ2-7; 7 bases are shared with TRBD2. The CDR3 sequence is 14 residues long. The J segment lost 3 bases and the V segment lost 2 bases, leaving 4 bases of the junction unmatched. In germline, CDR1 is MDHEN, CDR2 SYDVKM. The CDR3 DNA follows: TGTGCCAGCAGTTTAGGGGGGGGGAGCTACGAGCAGTACTTC. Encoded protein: CASSLGGGSYEQYF. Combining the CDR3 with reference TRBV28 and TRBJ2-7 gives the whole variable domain DVKVTQSSRYLVKRTGEKVFLECVQDMDHENMFWYRQDPGLGLRLIYFSYDVKMKEKGDIPEGYSVSREKKERFSLILESASTNQTSMYLCASSLGGGSYEQYFGPGTRLTVT.

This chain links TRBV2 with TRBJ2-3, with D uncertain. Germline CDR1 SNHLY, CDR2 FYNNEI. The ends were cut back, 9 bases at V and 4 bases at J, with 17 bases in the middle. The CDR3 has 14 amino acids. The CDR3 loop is CASKSHGQSDTQYF. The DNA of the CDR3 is TGTGCCAGTAAATCCCATGGGCAGTCAGATACGCAGTATTTT.

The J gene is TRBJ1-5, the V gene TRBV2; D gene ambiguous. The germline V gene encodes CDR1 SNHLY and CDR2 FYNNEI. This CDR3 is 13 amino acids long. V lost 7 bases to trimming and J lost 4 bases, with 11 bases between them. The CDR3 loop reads CASTPDWNQPQHF. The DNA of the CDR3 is TGTGCCAGCACCCCGGACTGGAATCAGCCCCAGCATTTT.

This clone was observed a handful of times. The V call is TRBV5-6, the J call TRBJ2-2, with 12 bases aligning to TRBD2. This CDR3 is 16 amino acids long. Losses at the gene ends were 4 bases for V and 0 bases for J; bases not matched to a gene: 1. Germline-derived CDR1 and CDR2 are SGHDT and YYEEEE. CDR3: CASSRLAGANTGELFF. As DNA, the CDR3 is TGTGCCAGCAGCAGACTAGCGGGGGCGAACACCGGGGAGCTGTTTTTT.

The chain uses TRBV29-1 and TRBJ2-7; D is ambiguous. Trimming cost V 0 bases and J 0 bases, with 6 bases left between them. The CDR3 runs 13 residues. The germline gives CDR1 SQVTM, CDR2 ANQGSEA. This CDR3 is CSVEDRSSYEQYF. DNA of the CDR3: TGCAGCGTTGAAGACAGGTCCTCCTACGAGCAGTACTTC.

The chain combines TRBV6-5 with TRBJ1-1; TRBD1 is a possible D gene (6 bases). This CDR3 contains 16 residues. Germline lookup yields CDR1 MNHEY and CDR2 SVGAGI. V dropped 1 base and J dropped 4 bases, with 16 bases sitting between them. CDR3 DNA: TGTGCCAGCAGTTACTGGGGCCCTACAGGGAGCACTGAAGCTTTCTTT. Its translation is CASSYWGPTGSTEAFF.

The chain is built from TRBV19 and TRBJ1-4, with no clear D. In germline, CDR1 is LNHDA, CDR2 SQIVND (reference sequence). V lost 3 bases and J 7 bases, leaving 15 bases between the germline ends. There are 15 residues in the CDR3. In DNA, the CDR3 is TGTGCCAGTAGTATGAGGAGTTCGATAGGTGAAAAACTGTTTTTT. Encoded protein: CASSMRSSIGEKLFF.

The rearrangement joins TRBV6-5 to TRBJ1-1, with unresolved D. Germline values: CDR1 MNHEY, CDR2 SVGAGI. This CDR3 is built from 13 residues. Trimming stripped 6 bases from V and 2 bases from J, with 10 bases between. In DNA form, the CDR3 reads TGTGCCAGCAGGCGGGAGGGAAACACTGAAGCTTTCTTT. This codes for CASRREGNTEAFF.

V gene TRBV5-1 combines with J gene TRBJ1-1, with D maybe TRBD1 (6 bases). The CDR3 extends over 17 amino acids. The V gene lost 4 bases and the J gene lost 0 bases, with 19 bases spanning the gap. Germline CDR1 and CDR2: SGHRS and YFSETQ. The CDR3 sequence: CASSPLYKQGVNTEAFF. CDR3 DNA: TGCGCCAGCAGCCCGCTATATAAACAGGGTGTGAACACTGAAGCTTTCTTT.